This is a list of T cell receptor beta chains from one sample in a study of T cells in Graves' hyperthyroidism and ophthalmopathy. One entry per CDR3 protein, called by TCRdb with MiXCR from the multiplex PCR reads. Altogether approximately 640,000 distinct CDR3 sequences are present, roughly a sixth being singletons, with the ten largest covering roughly a sixth. The sequencing input was blood. The receptor source for this set is a man aged 45-65 years with Graves' hyperthyroidism. Both conserved end residues are part of each CDR3. Fields, in order: clone size, J gene, V gene, CDR3 protein. Expanded clones are given a class, and other clones once, few, many or no size at all.

many,TRBJ1-1,TRBV6-1,CASVFHGTLGTEAFF
few,TRBJ2-1,TRBV11-2,CASSWSSGTSSYNEQFF
many,TRBJ2-7,TRBV2,CASSETGLSSYEQYF
.,TRBJ2-3,TRBV2,CASRHRPGLAGGSADTQYF
few,TRBJ2-4,TRBV7-9,CASSLVGGVGAIQYF
few,TRBJ2-3,TRBV29-1,CSVEGTSTDTQCF
many,TRBJ2-3,TRBV24-1,CATSDLRGEHGRGTDTQYF
many,TRBJ2-1,TRBV28,CASSREGWHEQFF
many,TRBJ2-2,TRBV27,CASSPGTVNTGELFF
few,TRBJ1-4,TRBV7-9,CASSLGTGDGEKLFF
few,TRBJ1-2,TRBV19,CASSTQSGTVAPWGYTF
many,TRBJ1-5,TRBV6-1,CASTPGVVSQPQHF
many,TRBJ1-5,TRBV28,CASSFLTGWNQPQHF
few,TRBJ2-7,TRBV2,CASTTSSYEQYF
.,TRBJ2-3,TRBV12-3/TRBV12-4,CASSLGGDSHTQYF
many,TRBJ2-1,TRBV5-1,CASSPPQGVAYNEQFF
.,TRBJ2-7,TRBV30,CAWSEPSYEQYF
many,TRBJ1-1,TRBV27,CASSLSMGGTEAFF
many,TRBJ2-4,TRBV7-2,CASSPLGQKGDIQYF
.,TRBJ1-5,TRBV20-1,CSARVSSVGNQPQHF
few,TRBJ2-5,TRBV19,CASSMGFRETQYF
.,TRBJ1-1,TRBV4-1,CASSQQAGMNTEAFF
many,TRBJ1-4,TRBV20-1,CSAPLGTNEKLFF
.,TRBJ2-7,TRBV6-2/TRBV6-3,CATLGYEQYF
many,TRBJ2-7,TRBV6-1,CATRENYEQYF
many,TRBJ2-7,TRBV2,CASSVHQNYEQYF
.,TRBJ2-7,TRBV6-5,CASSYLAGWNPYEQYF
.,TRBJ2-1,TRBV9,CASSPRQERGGEQFF
.,TRBJ1-5,TRBV28,CASSTAGTAVQPQHF
many,TRBJ1-6,TRBV7-9,CASRSTGGLVSPLHF
few,TRBJ2-7,TRBV20-1,CSATGGPTGLAGPGWGEQYF
few,TRBJ2-7,TRBV20-1,CSAKAGSYEQYF
.,TRBJ1-5,TRBV19,CASSITGRNQPQHF
.,TRBJ2-2,TRBV2,CASSASRGPTGELFF
.,TRBJ1-3,TRBV20-1,CSANRGLGNTIYF
.,TRBJ2-7,TRBV7-2,CASSLGFGNEQYF
many,TRBJ2-1,TRBV27,CASSLKTYNEQFF
many,TRBJ1-1,TRBV28,CASSFTKRLNTEAFF
.,TRBJ2-2,TRBV6-1,CATTDRPNTGELFF
.,TRBJ2-1,TRBV9,CASSRLAGGWEQFF
few,TRBJ2-1,TRBV5-6,CASSTTDTEYNEQFF
.,TRBJ2-7,TRBV14,CASSPVGLAGTYEQYF
many,TRBJ1-1,TRBV12-3/TRBV12-4,CASSATGFNTEAFF
many,TRBJ2-5,TRBV7-2,CASSLGQGGTQYF
few,TRBJ2-3,TRBV10-3,CAIRPLAGGPEDTQYF
many,TRBJ2-1,TRBV27,CASSLVRGWQFF
few,TRBJ2-5,TRBV29-1,CSVDGGGGETQYF
many,TRBJ2-5,TRBV2,CASKSLAGGGETQYF
.,TRBJ2-1,TRBV7-9,CASSFPGTSGTFSYNEQFF
.,TRBJ1-6,TRBV19,CASLQGRTPLHF
many,TRBJ2-7,TRBV29-1,CTAGTSVYEQYF
few,TRBJ2-7,TRBV11-2,CASSVDRGHSYEQYF
few,TRBJ2-6,TRBV19,CASSMVPWTGGAYGANVLTF
many,TRBJ2-1,TRBV5-1,CASSLRADYNEQFF
.,TRBJ2-6,TRBV6-1,CASSRSGTGANVLTF